The clone carrying this T cell receptor beta chain was seen a few times. What it binds is unknown. The study reverse transcribed the entire isolated RNA, so it sequenced expressed TCRB transcripts. The method was immunoSEQ multiplex PCR; TCRdb's version includes in-frame clones alone and lacks a portion of them. The sample gives a few hundred thousand clones, 11% to 15% of which show up once; about 0.02% is in the top ten. These data originate in a study of beta chain features in type 1 diabetes. CDR1 GTSNPN and CDR2 SVGIG come from the germline V gene (reference sequence). CDR3 length equals 16 residues. Trimming cost V 5 bases and J 0 bases; bases outside gene matches: 11. Study observations and caveats: When Type 1 diabetes patients were examined, their TCRB CDR3s proved moderately but significantly shorter in all four CD4+ subsets. Shorter templates may be favored by PCR, equally so in patients and controls.

This sequence was found in a man in his thirties or forties with type 1 diabetes. The source material was naive CD4+ T cells from blood. This chain joins TRBV30 and TRBJ1-1; 8 positions match TRBD1. In nucleotides, the CDR3 is TGTGCCTGGGATTTGGGACAGGAAAGCCTGAACACTGAAGCTTTCTTT. This gives the protein CAWDLGQESLNTEAFF.